There are a few counts of the clone carrying this TCR beta chain. Its antigen is currently unknown. This sample was taken from a study of radiotherapy plus CTLA-4 blockade in lung cancer. Turning to the study itself: Disease control was present in 31% of patients, and objective responses in about 18%.

The CDR3 length is 18 residues. V was pared by 5 bases and J by 0 bases, with 10 bases of the junction left unmatched. The germline V gene encodes CDR1 SGHAT and CDR2 FQNNGV. CTLA-4 blockade using ipilimumab, together with focal radiation, was received by patients with chemo-refractory metastatic non-small-cell lung cancer. The study, taken as a whole, reports: In blood, tumor-derived TCR clones expanded after radiotherapy plus ipilimumab. Response was reportedly best predicted by early blood T cell clone dynamics, with interferon-beta.

Generated by immunoSEQ multiplex PCR, the TCRdb table keeps only in-frame clones and is missing some. The table records tens of thousands of clones, 70% to 80% of them present only once. Here the sequenced sample was peripheral blood, taken from a patient treated with radiotherapy plus ipilimumab. V and J are TRBV11-2 and TRBJ1-6; 7 nucleotides align to TRBD1. The receptor was isolated from a human donor with non-small cell lung cancer whose response to radiotherapy plus ipilimumab could not be evaluated. Some clones in this sample may be carry-over from other donors' samples. The CDR3 coding sequence is TGTGCCAGCAGCCCAGGGGGTCAGGGTCGCTCCTATAATTCACCCCTCCACTTT. As protein: CASSPGGQGRSYNSPLHF.